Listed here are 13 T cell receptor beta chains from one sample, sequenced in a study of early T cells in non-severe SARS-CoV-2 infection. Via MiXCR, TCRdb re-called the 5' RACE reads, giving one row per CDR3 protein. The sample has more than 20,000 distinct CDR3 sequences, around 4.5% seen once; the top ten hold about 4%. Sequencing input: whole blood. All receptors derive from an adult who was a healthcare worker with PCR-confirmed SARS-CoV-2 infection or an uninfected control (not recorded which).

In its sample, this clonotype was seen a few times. The CDR3 nucleotides read TGTGCCAGCAGTTGGCCGCTCGGACAGGCGGTGGAGACCCAGTACTTC. This codes for CASSWPLGQAVETQYF. The chain couples TRBV6-2 or TRBV6-3 to TRBJ2-5; TRBD1 matches 7 bases. Germline V gene sequence: CDR1 MNHEY, CDR2 SVGEGT. V lost 4 bases to trimming and J lost 5 bases; unmatched junction nucleotides: 13. The CDR3 spans 16 residues.

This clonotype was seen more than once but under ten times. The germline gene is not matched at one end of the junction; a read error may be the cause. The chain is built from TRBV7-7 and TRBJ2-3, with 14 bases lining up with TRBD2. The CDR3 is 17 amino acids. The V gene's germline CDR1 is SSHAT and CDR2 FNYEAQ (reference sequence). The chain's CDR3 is CASSLLPGLAGVDTQYF. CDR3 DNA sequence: TGTGCTAGCAGCCTGCTACCGGGACTAGCGGGAGTAGATACGCAGTATTTT.

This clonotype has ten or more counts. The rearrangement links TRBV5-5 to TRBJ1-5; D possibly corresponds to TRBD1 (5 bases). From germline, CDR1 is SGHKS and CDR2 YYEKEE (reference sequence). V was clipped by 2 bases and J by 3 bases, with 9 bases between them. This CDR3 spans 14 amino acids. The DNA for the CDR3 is TGTGCCAGCAGCTTAGGGGTGCTCAATCAGCCCCAGCATTTT. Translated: CASSLGVLNQPQHF.

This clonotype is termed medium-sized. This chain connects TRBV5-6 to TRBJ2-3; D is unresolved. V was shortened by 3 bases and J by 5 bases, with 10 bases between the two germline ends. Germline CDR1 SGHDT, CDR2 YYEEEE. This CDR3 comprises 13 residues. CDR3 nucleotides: TGTGCCAGCAGCTCAAACGTAGAAGATACGCAGTATTTT. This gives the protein CASSSNVEDTQYF. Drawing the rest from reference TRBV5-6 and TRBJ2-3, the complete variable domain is DAGVTQSPTHLIKTRGQQVTLRCSPKSGHDTVSWYQQALGQGPQFIFQYYEEEERQRGNFPDRFSGHQFPNYSSELNVNALLLGDSALYLCASSSNVEDTQYFGPGTRLTVL.

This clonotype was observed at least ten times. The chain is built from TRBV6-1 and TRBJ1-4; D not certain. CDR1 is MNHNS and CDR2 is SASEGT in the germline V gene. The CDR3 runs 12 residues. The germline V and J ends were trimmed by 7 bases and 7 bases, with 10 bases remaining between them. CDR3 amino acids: CASTDEFEKLFF. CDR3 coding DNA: TGTGCCAGCACCGACGAATTTGAAAAACTGTTTTTT.

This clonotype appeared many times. The CDR3 is CASSPGLAGKVGELFF. Written as DNA, the CDR3 is TGTGCCAGCAGCCCGGGACTAGCGGGAAAGGTCGGGGAGCTGTTTTTT. V gene TRBV12-3 or TRBV12-4 combines with J gene TRBJ2-2, with TRBD2 identical over 13 bases. The CDR3 covers 16 residues. V shed 6 bases and J 7 bases; nucleotides not matched to a gene: 8.

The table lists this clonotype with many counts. CDR3 loop: CATSVPTLLRSKPYNEQFF. The CDR3 nucleotides are TGTGCCACCAGTGTACCGACCCTCTTACGATCGAAACCCTACAATGAGCAGTTCTTC. The chain recombines TRBV24-1 with TRBJ2-1; no reliable D call. Trimming removed 5 bases at V and 2 bases at J, with 24 bases between. The germline gives CDR1 KGHDR, CDR2 SFDVKD. The CDR3 runs 19 residues.

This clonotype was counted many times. The CDR3 DNA is TGCAGCGTTGGGACCTCTACGGGCAATCAGCCCCAGCATTTT. This translates into CSVGTSTGNQPQHF. The rearrangement uses TRBV29-1 and TRBJ1-5; D gene unclear. Looked up from germline, CDR1 is SQVTM and CDR2 is ANQGSEA. The CDR3 runs to 14 residues. V was clipped by 4 bases and J by 2 bases, with 12 bases between them.

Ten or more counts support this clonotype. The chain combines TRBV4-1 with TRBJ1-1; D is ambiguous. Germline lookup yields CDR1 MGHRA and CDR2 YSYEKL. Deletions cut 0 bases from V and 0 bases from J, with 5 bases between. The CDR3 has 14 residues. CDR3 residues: CASSQDRLNTEAFF. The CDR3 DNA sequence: TGCGCCAGCAGCCAAGACAGATTGAACACTGAAGCTTTCTTT.

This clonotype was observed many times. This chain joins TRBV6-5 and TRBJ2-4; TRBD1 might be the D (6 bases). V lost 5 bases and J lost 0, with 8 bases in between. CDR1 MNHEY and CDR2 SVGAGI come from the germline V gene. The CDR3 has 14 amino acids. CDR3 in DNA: TGTGCCAGCAGTCAGGGGCCAGCCAAAAACATTCAGTACTTC. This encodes CASSQGPAKNIQYF.

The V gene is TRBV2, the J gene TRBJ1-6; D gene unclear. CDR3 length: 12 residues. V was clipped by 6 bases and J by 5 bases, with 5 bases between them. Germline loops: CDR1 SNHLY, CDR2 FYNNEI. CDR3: CASSLNNSPLHF. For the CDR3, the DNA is TGTGCCAGCAGCCTCAATAATTCACCCCTCCACTTT.

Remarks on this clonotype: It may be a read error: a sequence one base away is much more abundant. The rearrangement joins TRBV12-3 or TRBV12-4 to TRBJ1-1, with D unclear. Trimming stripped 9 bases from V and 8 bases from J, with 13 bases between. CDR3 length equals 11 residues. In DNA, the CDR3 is TGTGCCAGAAGCACTAATAGAGAAGCTTTCTTT. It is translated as CARSTNREAFF.

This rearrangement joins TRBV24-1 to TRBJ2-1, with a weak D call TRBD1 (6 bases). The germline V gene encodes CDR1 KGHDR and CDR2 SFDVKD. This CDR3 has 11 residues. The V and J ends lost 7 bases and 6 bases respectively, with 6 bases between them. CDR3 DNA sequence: TGTGCCACCAGCAGGGGCAATGAGCAGTTCTTC. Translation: CATSRGNEQFF.